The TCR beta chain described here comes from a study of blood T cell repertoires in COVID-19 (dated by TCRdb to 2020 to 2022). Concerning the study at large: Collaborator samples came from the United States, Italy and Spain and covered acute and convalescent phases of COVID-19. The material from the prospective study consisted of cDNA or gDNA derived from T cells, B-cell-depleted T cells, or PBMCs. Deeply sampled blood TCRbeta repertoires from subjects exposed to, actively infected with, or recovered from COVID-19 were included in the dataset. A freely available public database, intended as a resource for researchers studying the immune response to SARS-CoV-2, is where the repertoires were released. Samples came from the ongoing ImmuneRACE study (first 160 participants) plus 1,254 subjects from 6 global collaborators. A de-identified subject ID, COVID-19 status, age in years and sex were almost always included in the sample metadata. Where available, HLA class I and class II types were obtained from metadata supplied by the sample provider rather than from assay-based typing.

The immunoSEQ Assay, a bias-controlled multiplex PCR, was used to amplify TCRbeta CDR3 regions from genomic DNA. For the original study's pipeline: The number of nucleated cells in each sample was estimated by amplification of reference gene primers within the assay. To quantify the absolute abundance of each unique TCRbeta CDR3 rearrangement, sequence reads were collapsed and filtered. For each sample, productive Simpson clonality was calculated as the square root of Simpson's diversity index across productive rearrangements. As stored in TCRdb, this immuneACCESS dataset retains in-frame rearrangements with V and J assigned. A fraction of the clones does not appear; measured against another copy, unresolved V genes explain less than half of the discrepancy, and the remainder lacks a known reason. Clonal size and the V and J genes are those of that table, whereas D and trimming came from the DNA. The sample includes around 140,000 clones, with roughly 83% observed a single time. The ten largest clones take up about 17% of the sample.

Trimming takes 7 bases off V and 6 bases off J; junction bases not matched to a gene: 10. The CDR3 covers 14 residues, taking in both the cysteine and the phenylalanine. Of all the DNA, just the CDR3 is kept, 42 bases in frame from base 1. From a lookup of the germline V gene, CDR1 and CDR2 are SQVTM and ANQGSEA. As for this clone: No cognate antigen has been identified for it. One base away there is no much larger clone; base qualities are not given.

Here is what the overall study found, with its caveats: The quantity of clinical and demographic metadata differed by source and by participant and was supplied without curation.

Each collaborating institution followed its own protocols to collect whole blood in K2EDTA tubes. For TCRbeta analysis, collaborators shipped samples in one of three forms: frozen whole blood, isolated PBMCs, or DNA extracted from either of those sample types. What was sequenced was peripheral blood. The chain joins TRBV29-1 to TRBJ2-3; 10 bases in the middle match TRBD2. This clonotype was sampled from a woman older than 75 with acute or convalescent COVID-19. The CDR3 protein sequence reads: CSAGGLAKFDTQYF. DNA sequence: TGCAGCGCCGGGGGACTAGCGAAATTTGATACGCAGTATTTT.